This TCR beta chain originates from a study of cytomegalovirus exposure and HLA in healthy donors. Overall study context: In a later analysis, it was reported that the approximately 110 validation repertoires had been produced on the same platform as the roughly 700 repertoires belonging to the first cohort. Overall study findings and caveats: Many donors shared some public TCRs, even though most TCR sequences were rare.

Germline V gene data show CDR1 as SNHLY and CDR2 as FYNNEI. This CDR3 is 14 amino acids long. The junction had 3 bases not matched to a gene; V was cut back by 4 bases and J by 3 bases. A remark on this clone: No antigen is known for it.

Clones were read by immunoSEQ multiplex PCR, and TCRdb kept only the in-frame ones, dropping some. The table lists more than 70,000 clones, approximately 94% of them singletons. Sample: PBMCs. This clonotype was sampled from a woman aged 18 to 35 in good health and CMV-seronegative. The chain uses TRBV2 and TRBJ1-5; 7 bases map to TRBD1. This chain's CDR3 is CASSVQGDNQPQHF. DNA for the CDR3: TGTGCCAGCAGTGTCCAGGGGGACAATCAGCCCCAGCATTTT.